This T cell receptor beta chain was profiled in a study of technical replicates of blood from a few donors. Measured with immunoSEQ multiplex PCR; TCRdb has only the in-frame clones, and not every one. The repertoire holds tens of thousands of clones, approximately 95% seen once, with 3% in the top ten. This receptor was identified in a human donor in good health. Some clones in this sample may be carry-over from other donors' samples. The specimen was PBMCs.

As DNA, the CDR3 is TGTGCCAGCAGTGCGGGGTATGTGGAAACCAACATTCAGTACTTC. It yields the protein CASSAGYVETNIQYF. The rearrangement joins TRBV27 to TRBJ2-4; a weak D match, TRBD2 (6 bases). Germline CDR1 and CDR2: MNHEY and SMNVEV (reference sequence). Trimming removed 5 bases from V and 7 bases from J, with 18 bases in between. The CDR3 is made up of 15 amino acids.